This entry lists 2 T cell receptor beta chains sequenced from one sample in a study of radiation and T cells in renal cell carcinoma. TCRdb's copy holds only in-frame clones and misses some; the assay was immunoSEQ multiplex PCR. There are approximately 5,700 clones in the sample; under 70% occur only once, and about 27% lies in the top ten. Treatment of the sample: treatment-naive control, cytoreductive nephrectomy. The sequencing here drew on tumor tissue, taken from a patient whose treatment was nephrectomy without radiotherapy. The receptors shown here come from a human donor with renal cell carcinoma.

CDR3 sequence (DNA): TGTGCCAGCAGTGAAGTACAGGTCTCTGGCTACACCTTC. It yields the protein CASSEVQVSGYTF. This sequence joins TRBV6-1 and TRBJ1-2; D is possibly TRBD1 (5 bases). V was shortened by 1 base and J by 7 bases, with 10 bases between the two germline ends. CDR1 and CDR2 from the germline V gene are MNHNS and SASEGT. This CDR3 contains 13 residues.

CDR3 amino acids: CASSMGRNSGANVLTF. The CDR3 DNA reads TGTGCCAGTAGTATGGGTCGGAACTCTGGGGCCAACGTCCTGACTTTC. This chain links TRBV19 with TRBJ2-6, with unresolved D. This CDR3 comprises 16 residues. Trimming took off 3 bases at V and 0 bases at J, with 9 bases between the two ends. The V gene's germline CDR1 is LNHDA and CDR2 SQIVND (reference sequence).